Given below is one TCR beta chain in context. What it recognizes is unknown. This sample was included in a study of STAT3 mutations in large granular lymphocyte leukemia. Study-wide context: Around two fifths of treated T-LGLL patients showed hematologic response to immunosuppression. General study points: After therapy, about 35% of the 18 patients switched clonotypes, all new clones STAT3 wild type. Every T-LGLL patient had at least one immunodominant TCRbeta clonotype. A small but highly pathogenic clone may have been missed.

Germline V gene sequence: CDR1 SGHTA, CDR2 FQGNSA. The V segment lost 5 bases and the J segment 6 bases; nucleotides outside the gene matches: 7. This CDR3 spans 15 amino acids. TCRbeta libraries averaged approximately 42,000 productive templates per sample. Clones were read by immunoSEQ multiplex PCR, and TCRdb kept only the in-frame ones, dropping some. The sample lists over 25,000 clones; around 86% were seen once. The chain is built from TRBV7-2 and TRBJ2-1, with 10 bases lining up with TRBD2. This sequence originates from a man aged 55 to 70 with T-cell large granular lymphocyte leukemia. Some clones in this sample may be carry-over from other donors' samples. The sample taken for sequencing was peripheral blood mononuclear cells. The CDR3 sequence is CASSLLAGAGNEQFF. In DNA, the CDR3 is TGTGCCAGCAGCCTTCTAGCGGGAGCTGGCAATGAGCAGTTCTTC.